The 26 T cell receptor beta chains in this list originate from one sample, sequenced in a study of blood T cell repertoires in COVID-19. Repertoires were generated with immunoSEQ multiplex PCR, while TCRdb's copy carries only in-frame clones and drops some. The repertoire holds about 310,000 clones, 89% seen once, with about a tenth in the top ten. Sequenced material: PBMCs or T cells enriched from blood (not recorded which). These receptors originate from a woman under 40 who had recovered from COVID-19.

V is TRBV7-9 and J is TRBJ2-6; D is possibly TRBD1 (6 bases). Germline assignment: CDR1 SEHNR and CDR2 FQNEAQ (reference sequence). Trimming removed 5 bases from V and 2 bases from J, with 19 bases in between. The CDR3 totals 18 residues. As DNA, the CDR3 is TGTGCCAGCAGCCCCCGAATACAGGGAATAGCTGGGGCCAACGTCCTGACTTTC. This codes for CASSPRIQGIAGANVLTF.

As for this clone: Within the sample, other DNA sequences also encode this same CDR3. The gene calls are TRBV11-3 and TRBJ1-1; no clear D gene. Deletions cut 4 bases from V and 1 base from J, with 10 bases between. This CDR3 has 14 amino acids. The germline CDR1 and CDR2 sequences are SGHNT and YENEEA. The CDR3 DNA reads TGTGCCAGCAGCTCCGGACTTACGAACACTGAAGCTTTCTTT. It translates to CASSSGLTNTEAFF. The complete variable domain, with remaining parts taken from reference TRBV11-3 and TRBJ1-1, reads EAGVVQSPRYKIIEKKQPVAFWCNPISGHNTLYWYLQNLGQGPELLIRYENEEAVDDSQLPKDRFSAERLKGVDSTLKIQPAELGDSAVYLCASSSGLTNTEAFFGQGTRLTVV.

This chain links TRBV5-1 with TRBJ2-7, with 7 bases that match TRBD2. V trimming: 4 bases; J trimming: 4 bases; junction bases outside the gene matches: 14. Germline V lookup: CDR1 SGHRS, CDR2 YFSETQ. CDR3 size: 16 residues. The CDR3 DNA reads TGCGCCAGCAGCCCGGGCGTGGGGCTAGCGGCGTACGAGCAGTACTTC. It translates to CASSPGVGLAAYEQYF.

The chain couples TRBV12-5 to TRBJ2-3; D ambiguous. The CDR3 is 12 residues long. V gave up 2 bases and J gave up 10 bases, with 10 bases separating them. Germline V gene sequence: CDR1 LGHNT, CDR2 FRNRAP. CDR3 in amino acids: CASGLLTPAQYF. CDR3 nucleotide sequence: TGTGCTAGTGGTTTGTTGACTCCCGCGCAGTATTTT. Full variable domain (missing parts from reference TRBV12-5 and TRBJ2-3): DARVTQTPRHKVTEMGQEVTMRCQPILGHNTVFWYRQTMMQGLELLAYFRNRAPLDDSGMPKDRFSAEMPDATLATLKIQPSEPRDSAVYFCASGLLTPAQYFGPGTRLTVL.

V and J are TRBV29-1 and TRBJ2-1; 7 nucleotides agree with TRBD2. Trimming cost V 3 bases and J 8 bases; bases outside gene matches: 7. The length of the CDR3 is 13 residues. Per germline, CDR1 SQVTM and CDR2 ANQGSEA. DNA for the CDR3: TGCAGCGTTGACGGACTAGTCGGTCATGAGCAGTTCTTC. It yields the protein CSVDGLVGHEQFF.

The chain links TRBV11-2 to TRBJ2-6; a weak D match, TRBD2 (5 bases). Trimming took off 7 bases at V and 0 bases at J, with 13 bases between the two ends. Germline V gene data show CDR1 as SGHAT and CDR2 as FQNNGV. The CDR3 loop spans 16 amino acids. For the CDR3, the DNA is TGTGCCAGCAACAATCCTGAGGGCTCTGGGGCCAACGTCCTGACTTTC. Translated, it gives CASNNPEGSGANVLTF.

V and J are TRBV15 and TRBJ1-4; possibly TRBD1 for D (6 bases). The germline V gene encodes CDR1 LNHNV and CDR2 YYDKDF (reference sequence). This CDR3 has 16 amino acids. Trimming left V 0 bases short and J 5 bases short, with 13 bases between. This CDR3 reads CATSRDPGQRNEKLFF. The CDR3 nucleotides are TGTGCCACCAGCAGAGATCCGGGACAAAGAAATGAAAAACTGTTTTTT.

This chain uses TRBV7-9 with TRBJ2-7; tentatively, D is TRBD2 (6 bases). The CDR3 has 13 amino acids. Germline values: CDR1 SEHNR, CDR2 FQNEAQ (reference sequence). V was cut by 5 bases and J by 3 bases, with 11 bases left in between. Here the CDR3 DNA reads TGTGCCAGCAGCCCGACGACTAGCTACGAGCAGTACTTC. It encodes CASSPTTSYEQYF.

The CDR3, as DNA: TGCGCCAGCAGCGCTCGACAGGGCGGCATAGGTAGCGGGGAGCTGTTTTTT. Residues: CASSARQGGIGSGELFF. The chain is built from TRBV5-1 and TRBJ2-2; 7 nucleotides match TRBD1. The V and J ends lost 4 bases and 7 bases, in that order; junction bases with no gene match: 16. The length of the CDR3 is 17 residues. Looked up from germline, CDR1 is SGHRS and CDR2 is YFSETQ.

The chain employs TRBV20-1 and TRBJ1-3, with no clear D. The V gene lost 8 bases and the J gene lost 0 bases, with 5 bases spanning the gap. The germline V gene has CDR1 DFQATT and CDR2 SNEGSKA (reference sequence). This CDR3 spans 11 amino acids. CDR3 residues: CSLSSGNTIYF. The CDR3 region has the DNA TGCAGTTTGAGCTCTGGAAACACCATATATTTT.

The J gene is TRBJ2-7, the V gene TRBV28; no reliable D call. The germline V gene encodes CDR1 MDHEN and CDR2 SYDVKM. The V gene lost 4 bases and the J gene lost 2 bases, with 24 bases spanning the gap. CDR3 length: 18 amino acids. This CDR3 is CASSSSPVGTQEAYEQYF. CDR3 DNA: TGTGCCAGCAGTTCCTCGCCTGTTGGTACCCAGGAAGCCTACGAGCAGTACTTC.

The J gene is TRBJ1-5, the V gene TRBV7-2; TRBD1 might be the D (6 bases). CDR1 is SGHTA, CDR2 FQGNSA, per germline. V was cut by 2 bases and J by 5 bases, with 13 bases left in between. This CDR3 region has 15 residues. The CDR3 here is CASSLRGAGDQPQHF. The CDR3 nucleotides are TGTGCCAGCAGCTTAAGAGGGGCAGGGGATCAGCCCCAGCATTTT.

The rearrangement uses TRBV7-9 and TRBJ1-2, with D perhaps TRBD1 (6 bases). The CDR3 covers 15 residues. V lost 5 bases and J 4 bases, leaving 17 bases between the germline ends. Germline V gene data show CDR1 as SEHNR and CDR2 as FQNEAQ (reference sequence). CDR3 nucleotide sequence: TGTGCCAGCAGCCTCCTGGGGGCGACGGTCTATGGCTACACCTTC. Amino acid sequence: CASSLLGATVYGYTF.

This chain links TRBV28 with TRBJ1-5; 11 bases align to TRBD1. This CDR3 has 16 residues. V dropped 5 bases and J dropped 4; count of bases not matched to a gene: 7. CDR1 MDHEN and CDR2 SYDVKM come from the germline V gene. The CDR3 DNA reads TGTGCCAGCAGTCCCAGGACAGGGGGCAGGAATCAGCCCCAGCATTTT. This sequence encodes CASSPRTGGRNQPQHF.

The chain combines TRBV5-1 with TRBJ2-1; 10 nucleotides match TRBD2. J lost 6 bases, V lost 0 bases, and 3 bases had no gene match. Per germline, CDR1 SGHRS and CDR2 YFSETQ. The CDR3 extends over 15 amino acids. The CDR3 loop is CASSLASGSFNEQFF. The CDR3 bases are TGCGCCAGCAGCTTGGCTAGCGGGAGCTTCAATGAGCAGTTCTTC.

As DNA, the CDR3 is TGTGCCAGCAGTTCCGGGACAGGGGGCGGGAGCAATCAGCCCCAGCATTTT. Protein: CASSSGTGGGSNQPQHF. The rearrangement links TRBV27 to TRBJ1-5, with 12 positions matching TRBD1. The J segment lost 1 base and the V segment lost 4 bases, leaving 5 bases of the junction unmatched. CDR1 and CDR2 from the germline V gene are MNHEY and SMNVEV (reference sequence). The CDR3 extends over 17 amino acids.

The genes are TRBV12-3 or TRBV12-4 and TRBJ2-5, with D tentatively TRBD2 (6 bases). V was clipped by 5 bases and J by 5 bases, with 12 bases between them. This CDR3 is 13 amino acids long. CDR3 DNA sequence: TGTGCCAGCAGTCCCGGGGGATGGGAGACCCAGTACTTC. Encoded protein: CASSPGGWETQYF.

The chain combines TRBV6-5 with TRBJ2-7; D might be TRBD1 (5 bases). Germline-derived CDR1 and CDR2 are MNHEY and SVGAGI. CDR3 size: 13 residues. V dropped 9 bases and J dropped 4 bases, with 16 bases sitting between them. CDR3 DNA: TGTGCCAGTGAGACCCAAGGGGAATACGAGCAGTACTTC. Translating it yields CASETQGEYEQYF.

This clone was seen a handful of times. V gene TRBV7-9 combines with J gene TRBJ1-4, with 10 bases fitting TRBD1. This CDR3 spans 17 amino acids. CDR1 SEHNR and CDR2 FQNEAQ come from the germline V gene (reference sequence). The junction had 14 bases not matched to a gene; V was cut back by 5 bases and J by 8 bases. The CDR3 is CASSPFPGQGTGEKLFF. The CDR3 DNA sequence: TGTGCCAGCAGCCCATTCCCGGGACAGGGGACGGGGGAAAAACTGTTTTTT.

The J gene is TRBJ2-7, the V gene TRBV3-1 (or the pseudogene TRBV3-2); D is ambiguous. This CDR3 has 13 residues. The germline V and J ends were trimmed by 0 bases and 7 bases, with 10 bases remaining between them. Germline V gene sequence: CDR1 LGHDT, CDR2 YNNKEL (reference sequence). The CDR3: CASSQDLNGEQYF. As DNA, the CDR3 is TGTGCCAGCAGCCAAGATCTGAACGGGGAGCAGTACTTC.

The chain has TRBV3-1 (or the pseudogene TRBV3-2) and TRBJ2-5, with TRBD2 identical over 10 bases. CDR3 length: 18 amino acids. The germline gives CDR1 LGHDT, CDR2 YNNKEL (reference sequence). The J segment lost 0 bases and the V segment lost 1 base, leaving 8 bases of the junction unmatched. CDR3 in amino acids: CASSQVQAGGPDQETQYF. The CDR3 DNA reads TGTGCCAGCAGCCAAGTGCAAGCGGGAGGGCCAGACCAAGAGACCCAGTACTTC.

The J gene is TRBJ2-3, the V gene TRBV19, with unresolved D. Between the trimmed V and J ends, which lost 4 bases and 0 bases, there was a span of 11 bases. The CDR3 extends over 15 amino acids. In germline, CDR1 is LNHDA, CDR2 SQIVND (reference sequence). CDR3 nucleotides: TGTGCCAGTAGTACAAATCCGACTAGCACAGATACGCAGTATTTT. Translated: CASSTNPTSTDTQYF.

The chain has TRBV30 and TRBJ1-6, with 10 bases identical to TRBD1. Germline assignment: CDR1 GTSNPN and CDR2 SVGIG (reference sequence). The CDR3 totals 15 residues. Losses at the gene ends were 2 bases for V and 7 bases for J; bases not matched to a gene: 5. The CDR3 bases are TGTGCCTGGAGTCCTAGGACAGGGGGGAATTCACCCCTCCACTTT. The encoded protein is CAWSPRTGGNSPLHF.

The CDR3 nucleotides read TGTGCCAGCTCACCGTACAACAGGGGTGGAGGAAGCAATCAGCCCCAGCATTTT. Translation gives CASSPYNRGGGSNQPQHF. This rearrangement joins TRBV18 to TRBJ1-5; 7 bases are a match to TRBD1. Germline CDR1 and CDR2: KGHSH and LQKENI. The junction had 12 bases not matched to a gene; V was cut back by 3 bases and J by 1 base. CDR3 length: 18 residues.

The CDR3 is CASSLILIRDRGRRYGYTF. CDR3 nucleotides: TGTGCCAGCAGCCTAATCTTAATCCGGGACAGGGGGCGCCGCTATGGCTACACCTTC. The rearrangement joins TRBV28 to TRBJ1-2; 12 bases line up with TRBD1. Looked up from germline, CDR1 is MDHEN and CDR2 is SYDVKM. Losses at the gene ends were 6 bases for V and 4 bases for J; bases not matched to a gene: 18. The CDR3 runs to 19 residues.

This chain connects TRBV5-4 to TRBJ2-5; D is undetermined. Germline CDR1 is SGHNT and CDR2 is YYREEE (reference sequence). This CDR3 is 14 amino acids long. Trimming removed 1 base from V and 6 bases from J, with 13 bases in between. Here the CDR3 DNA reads TGTGCCAGCAGCTTGCCGAGCTTAGATAAGACCCAGTACTTC. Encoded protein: CASSLPSLDKTQYF. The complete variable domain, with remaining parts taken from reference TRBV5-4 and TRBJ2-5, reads ETGVTQSPTHLIKTRGQQVTLRCSSQSGHNTVSWYQQALGQGPQFIFQYYREEENGRGNFPPRFSGLQFPNYSSELNVNALELDDSALYLCASSLPSLDKTQYFGPGTRLLVL.